This TCR beta chain was retrieved from a study of blood T cell repertoires in COVID-19. Under the authors' procedure: Amplified reference gene primers provided the basis for estimating nucleated cell counts. TCRdb's copy holds only in-frame clones and misses some; the assay was immunoSEQ multiplex PCR. Clonal size and the V and J genes are those of that table, whereas D and trimming came from the DNA. The sample shows about 150,000 clones, roughly 83% of them seen only once. This TCR derives from a man in his late teens or twenties with active or convalescent COVID-19. The specimen was peripheral blood.

The CDR3 nucleotides read TGTGCCAGCAGCTTTCAACCCCGTGGGACTAGGTTGGGGAACATTCAGTACTTC. This sequence encodes CASSFQPRGTRLGNIQYF. The rearrangement uses TRBV7-2 and TRBJ2-4, with 8 bases lining up with TRBD2. The CDR3 has 18 residues. CDR1 SGHTA and CDR2 FQGNSA come from the germline V gene. J was trimmed by 7 bases and V by 3 bases; bases with no gene match: 17.